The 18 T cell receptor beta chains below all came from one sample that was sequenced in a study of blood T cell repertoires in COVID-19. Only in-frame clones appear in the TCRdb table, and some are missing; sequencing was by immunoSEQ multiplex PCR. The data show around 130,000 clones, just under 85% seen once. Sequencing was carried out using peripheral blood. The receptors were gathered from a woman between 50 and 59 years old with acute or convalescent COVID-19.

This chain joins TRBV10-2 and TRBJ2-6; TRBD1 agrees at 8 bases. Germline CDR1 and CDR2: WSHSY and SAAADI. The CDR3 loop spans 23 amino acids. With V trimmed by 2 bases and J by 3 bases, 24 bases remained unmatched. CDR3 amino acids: CASSERRPGVLRQGSNGANVLTF. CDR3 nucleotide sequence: TGCGCCAGCAGTGAGAGGAGGCCCGGCGTGTTGCGACAGGGGTCTAATGGGGCCAACGTCCTGACTTTC.

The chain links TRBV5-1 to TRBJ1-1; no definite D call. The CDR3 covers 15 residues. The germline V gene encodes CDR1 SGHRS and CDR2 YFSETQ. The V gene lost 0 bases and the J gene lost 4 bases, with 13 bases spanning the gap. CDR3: CASSLAGVRPTEAFF. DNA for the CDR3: TGCGCCAGCAGCTTGGCCGGGGTCAGGCCCACTGAAGCTTTCTTT. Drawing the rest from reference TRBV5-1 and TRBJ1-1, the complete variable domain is KAGVTQTPRYLIKTRGQQVTLSCSPISGHRSVSWYQQTPGQGLQFLFEYFSETQRNKGNFPGRFSGRQFSNSRSEMNVSTLELGDSALYLCASSLAGVRPTEAFFGQGTRLTVV.

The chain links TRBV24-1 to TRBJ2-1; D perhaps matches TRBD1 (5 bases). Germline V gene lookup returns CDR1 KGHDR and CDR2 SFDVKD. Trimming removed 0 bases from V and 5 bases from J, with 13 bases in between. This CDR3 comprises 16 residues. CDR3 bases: TGTGCCACCAGTGATTTGGTCAGGGAATCCAACAATGAGCAGTTCTTC. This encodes CATSDLVRESNNEQFF.

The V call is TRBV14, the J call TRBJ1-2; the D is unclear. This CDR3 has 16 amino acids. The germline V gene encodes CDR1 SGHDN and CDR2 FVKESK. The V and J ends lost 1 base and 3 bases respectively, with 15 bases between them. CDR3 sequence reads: CASSQVVGSVYYGYTF. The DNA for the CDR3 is TGTGCCAGCAGCCAAGTGGTGGGGAGTGTGTACTATGGCTACACCTTC.

The CDR3 loop reads CASSLTGHLSGNTIYF. The CDR3 bases are TGTGCCAGCAGCTTAACAGGACACCTCTCTGGAAACACCATATATTTT. The chain carries TRBV11-2 and TRBJ1-3, with TRBD1 as a possible D gene (5 bases). This CDR3 has 16 residues. Trimming left V 2 bases short and J 0 bases short, with 11 bases between. Germline values: CDR1 SGHAT, CDR2 FQNNGV.

This CDR3 is CASSSGPIAGGTYNEQFF. In DNA form, the CDR3 reads TGCGCCAGCAGTTCAGGCCCTATAGCGGGGGGAACCTACAATGAGCAGTTCTTC. The rearrangement links TRBV5-1 to TRBJ2-1; 10 bases line up with TRBD2. V was pared by 5 bases and J by 2 bases, with 13 bases of the junction left unmatched. Germline loops: CDR1 SGHRS, CDR2 YFSETQ. This CDR3 region has 18 residues.

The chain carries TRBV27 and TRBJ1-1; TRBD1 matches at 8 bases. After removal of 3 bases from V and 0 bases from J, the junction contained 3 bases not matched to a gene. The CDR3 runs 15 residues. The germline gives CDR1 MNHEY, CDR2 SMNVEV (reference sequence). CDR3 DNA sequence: TGTGCCAGCAGTTTGGGGACAGGCATGAACACTGAAGCTTTCTTT. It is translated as CASSLGTGMNTEAFF.

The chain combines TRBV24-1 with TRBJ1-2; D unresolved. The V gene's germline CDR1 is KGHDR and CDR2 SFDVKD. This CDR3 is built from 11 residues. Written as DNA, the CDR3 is TGTGGAGCCGGTTCAGGCTACAGCTACACCTTC. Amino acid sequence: CGAGSGYSYTF.

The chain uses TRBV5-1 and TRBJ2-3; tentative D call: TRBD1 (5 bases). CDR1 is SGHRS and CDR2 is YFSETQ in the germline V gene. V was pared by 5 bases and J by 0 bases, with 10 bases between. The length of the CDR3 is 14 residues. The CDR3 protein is CASRGALSTDTQYF. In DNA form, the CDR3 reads TGCGCCAGCAGAGGGGCCCTAAGCACAGATACGCAGTATTTT.

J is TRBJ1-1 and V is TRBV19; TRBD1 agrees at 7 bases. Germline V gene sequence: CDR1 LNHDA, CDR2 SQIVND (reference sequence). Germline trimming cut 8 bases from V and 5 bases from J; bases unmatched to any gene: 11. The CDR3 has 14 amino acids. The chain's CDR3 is CASAETGLRTEAFF. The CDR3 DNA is TGTGCCAGTGCCGAGACAGGGCTAAGGACTGAAGCTTTCTTT. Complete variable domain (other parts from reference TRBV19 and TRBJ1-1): DGGITQSPKYLFRKEGQNVTLSCEQNLNHDAMYWYRQDPGQGLRLIYYSQIVNDFQKGDIAEGYSVSREKKESFPLTVTSAQKNPTAFYLCASAETGLRTEAFFGQGTRLTVV.

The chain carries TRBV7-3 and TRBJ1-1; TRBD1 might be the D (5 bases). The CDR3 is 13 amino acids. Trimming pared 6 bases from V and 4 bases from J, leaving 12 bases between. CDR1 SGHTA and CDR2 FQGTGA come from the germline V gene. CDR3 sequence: CASSRQRGTEAFF. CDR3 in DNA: TGTGCCAGCAGTAGACAGAGAGGCACTGAAGCTTTCTTT.

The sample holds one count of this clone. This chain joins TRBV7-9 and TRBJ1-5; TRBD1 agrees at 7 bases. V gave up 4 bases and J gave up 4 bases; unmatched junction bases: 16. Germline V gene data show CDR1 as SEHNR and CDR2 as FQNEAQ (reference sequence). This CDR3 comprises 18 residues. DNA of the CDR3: TGTGCCAGCAGCTCTAATAAAAGGGACAGATATGGGAATCAGCCCCAGCATTTT. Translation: CASSSNKRDRYGNQPQHF.

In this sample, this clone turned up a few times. The CDR3 sequence is CASSETGTGAGNTIYF. CDR3 coding DNA: TGTGCCAGCAGCGAAACCGGGACAGGGGCGGGAAACACCATATATTTT. V usage is TRBV9 and J usage is TRBJ1-3, with 10 positions matching TRBD1. After removal of 3 bases from V and 4 bases from J, the junction contained 7 bases not matched to a gene. CDR3 size: 16 residues. In germline, CDR1 is SGDLS, CDR2 YYNGEE.

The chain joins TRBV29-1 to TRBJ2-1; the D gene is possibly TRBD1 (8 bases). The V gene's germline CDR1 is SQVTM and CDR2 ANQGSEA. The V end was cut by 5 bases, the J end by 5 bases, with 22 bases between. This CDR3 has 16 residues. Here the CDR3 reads CSVHARGRGSNNEQFF. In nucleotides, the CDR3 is TGCAGCGTTCACGCCAGGGGGCGGGGGAGCAACAATGAGCAGTTCTTC.

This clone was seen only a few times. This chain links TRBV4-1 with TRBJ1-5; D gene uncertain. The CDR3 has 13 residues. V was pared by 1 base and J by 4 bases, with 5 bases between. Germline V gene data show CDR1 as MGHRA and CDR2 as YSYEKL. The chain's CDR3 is CASSQGINQPQHF. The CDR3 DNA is TGCGCCAGCAGCCAAGGTATAAATCAGCCCCAGCATTTT.

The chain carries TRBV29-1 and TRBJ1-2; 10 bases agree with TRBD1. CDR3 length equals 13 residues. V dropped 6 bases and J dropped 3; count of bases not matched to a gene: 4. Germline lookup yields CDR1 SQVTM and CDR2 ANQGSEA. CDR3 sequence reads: CSVGGTGDYGYTF. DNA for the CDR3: TGCAGCGTGGGAGGGACAGGGGACTATGGCTACACCTTC.

The chain's CDR3 is CSVEDQVTSYGYTF. In nucleotides, the CDR3 is TGCAGCGTTGAAGATCAAGTGACTTCTTATGGCTACACCTTC. V usage is TRBV29-1 and J usage is TRBJ1-2; D remains unclear. Trimming removed 0 bases from V and 5 bases from J, with 13 bases in between. The CDR3 extends over 14 amino acids. CDR1 and CDR2 from the germline V gene are SQVTM and ANQGSEA.

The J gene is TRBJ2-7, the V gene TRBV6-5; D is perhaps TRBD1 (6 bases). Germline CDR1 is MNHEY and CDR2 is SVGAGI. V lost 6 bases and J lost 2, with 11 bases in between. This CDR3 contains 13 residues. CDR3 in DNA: TGTGCCAGCAGGACCGGGACAACCTACGAGCAGTACTTC. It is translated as CASRTGTTYEQYF.